The clone carrying this T cell receptor beta chain was found many times. Its antigen remains unknown. CDR1 and CDR2 (germline): MGHDK, SYGVNS. J gave up 2 bases and V 4 bases, and 14 bases lay outside the gene matches. CDR3 length: 18 residues. Time point specified: technical triplicate 2. 2 million PBMCs stored at -80 C were the source of the unsorted libraries. The making of cDNA relied on 5'RACE with 10-nucleotide random UMIs. MiXCR, run by TCRdb on the 5' RACE reads, gives a single entry per CDR3 protein. The sample lists under 65,000 distinct CDR3 sequences, 24% occurring once. These data come from a study of neurological immune-mediated disorders. Points from the study as a whole: CDR3 amino acid sequences of expanded clones were not shared across subjects, a result suggesting private repertoires in all groups. The most TCR clonal expansion was seen in HTLV-1-associated myelopathy, and the least was seen in multiple sclerosis, which fell below healthy controls.

This TCR was sampled from a man in his sixties with HTLV-1-associated myelopathy (HAM/TSP). Sequenced sample: PBMCs. This sequence joins TRBV25-1 and TRBJ2-7, with 10 bases fitting TRBD1. CDR3 protein: CASSALISTGGSAYEQYF. The CDR3 DNA is TGTGCCAGCAGTGCGCTGATATCGACAGGGGGCAGCGCCTACGAGCAGTACTTC.